This paragraph reports one TCR beta chain. This clone was observed a few times. Its antigen specificity is not known. There are no base qualities to consult, and no much larger clone falls within one base. Taken with the paper, the label for treatment or condition translates to: suppressive antiretroviral therapy. A pool of overlapping HIV-1 Gag 15-mer peptides was used at 0.95 to 1 ug per peptide per mL for cell stimulation. Memory CD4+ T cells that did not respond, being CD40L-negative, CD69-negative and CD45RO-high, were sorted as memory populations depleted of antigen-responding cells. HIV-1-infected adults in whom suppressive ART had been started during chronic infection were enrolled as participants. Plasma HIV-1 RNA had been undetectable (below 50 copies/mL) in participants for at least 4 years. To be included, a participant needed positive CMV serology and a CD4+ T cell count above 400 cells/uL. Before stimulation, PBMCs were isolated using density centrifugation and depleted of CD8+ T cells. Stimulation of CD8-depleted PBMCs was carried out for roughly 19 hours with anti-CD28/CD49d costimulation, CD40-blocking antibody and enfuvirtide, to prevent new infections. Cell sorting was performed on a Beckman Coulter MoFlo Legacy or XDP sorter, and dead cells were excluded with propidium iodide. Genomic DNA was extracted with the QIAamp DNA Mini Kit for samples above one million cells, otherwise with the Quick-DNA Microprep Kit.

The data belong to a study of persistence of HIV-infected CD4 T cells (dated by TCRdb to about 2020). Describing the broader study: CMV- and HIV-1 Gag-responding CD4+ T cells were isolated from ART-treated individuals so that antigen-driven clonal expansion of HIV-1-infected cells could be examined. Suppressive ART had been received by participants for a median of roughly eight years. Peripheral blood samples of up to roughly 200 mL were taken at multiple time points, with the exception of a couple of participants who underwent leukapheresis at a single time point. The clonality of all cells in each sorted population was measured by TCRbeta sequencing, and the clonality of infected cells was measured by proviral sequencing. The TCR cluster analysis across participants included eight or nine participants for CMV and more than five participants for Gag.

The immunoSEQ hsTCRB assay version 4, run in survey mode, was used to sequence TCRbeta repertoires from genomic DNA. Genomic DNA was diluted to about 10 ng/uL, and up to about 1 ug per sample was used for TCRbeta sequencing. Under the source paper's analysis protocol: Analysis of the TCRbeta data was done in ImmunoSeq Analyzer 3.0, and diversity was computed on productive nucleotide rearrangements. Using the Immunarch R package, the improved Chao index served to estimate lower-bound TCR diversity and the Gini coefficient served to estimate clonality. Nucleotide rearrangements that differed but encoded the same CDR3beta amino acid sequence were counted as separate clonotypes. TCRbeta sequences significantly enriched in antigen-responding cells relative to anti-CD3/anti-CD28-activated cells were identified by differential abundance analysis. GLIPH2 grouped TCRs by predicted peptide-MHC specificity, both within each participant and across combined participant data sets. The source is immuneACCESS, and TCRdb retained only in-frame sequences with V and J called. Part of the clones is not carried over; for the studies checked, unresolved V genes explain less than half of this, and the remainder is unexplained. V, J and clone size derive from that table, while D and trimming were established from the DNA sequence. The sample table shows tens of thousands of clones, and 65% to 75% are seen once. The top ten clonotypes cover roughly 1.8% of the sample.

Broad study findings and their caveats: Significantly lower TCRbeta richness was observed in CMV- and Gag-responding cells than in anti-CD3/anti-CD28-responding cells, and higher oligoclonality was observed in CMV-responding cells than in CD3/CD28-stimulated and Gag-responding cells. Enrichment of degenerate expanded CDR3beta sequences was found in antigen-responding cells, suggesting convergent selection of CD4+ responses to CMV and Gag. Only a small number of individuals took part in the study, and the range of antigens tested was limited. TCR oligoclonality correlated with proviral oligoclonality within the same sorted populations. Bulk TCR analyses could not be restricted to the rare CMV-responding cells that actually carried HIV-1 proviruses.

V and J are truncated by 6 bases and 0 bases respectively, leaving an intervening sequence of 11 bases. The germline V gene gives CDR1 as MGHDK and CDR2 as SYGVNS. From cysteine to phenylalanine, the CDR3 is 15 amino acids long. The sequence is cut down to CDR3 DNA, 45 bases in frame from base 1. The chain links TRBV25-1 with TRBJ1-4; the D gene identity is not certain. This clonotype originated in an adult man with HIV who was CMV-seropositive. The input for sequencing was CD4+ T cells sorted from PBMCs after roughly 19-hour stimulation, taken from a patient who received antiretroviral therapy. The sample's cell subset or site label, in plain terms: CD40L-CD69- CD45RO-high memory CD4 T cells not responding to Gag peptides. The CDR3 protein: CASSPATATNEKLFF. Read as DNA, the sequence is TGTGCCAGCAGCCCCGCGACCGCAACTAATGAAAAACTGTTTTTT.